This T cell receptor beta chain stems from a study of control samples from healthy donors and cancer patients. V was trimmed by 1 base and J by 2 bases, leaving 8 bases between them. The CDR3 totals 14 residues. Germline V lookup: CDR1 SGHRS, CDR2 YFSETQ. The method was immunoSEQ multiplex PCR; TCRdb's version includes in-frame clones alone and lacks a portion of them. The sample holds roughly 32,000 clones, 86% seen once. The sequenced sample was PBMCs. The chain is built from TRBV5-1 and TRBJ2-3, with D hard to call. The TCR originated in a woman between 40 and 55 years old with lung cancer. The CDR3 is CASSLSHNTDTQYF. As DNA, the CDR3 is TGCGCCAGCAGCTTGAGCCACAACACAGATACGCAGTATTTT.